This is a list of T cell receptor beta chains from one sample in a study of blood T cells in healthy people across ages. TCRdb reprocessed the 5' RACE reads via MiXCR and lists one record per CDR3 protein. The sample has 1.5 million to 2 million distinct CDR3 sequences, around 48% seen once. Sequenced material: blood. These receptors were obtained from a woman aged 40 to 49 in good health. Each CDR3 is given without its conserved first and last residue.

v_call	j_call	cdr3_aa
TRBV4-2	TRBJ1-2	ASSQDSGTSNYGYT
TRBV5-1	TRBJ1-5	ASSSGQLNQPQH
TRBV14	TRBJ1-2	ASSQRARGFSNYGYT
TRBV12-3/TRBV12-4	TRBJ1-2	ASSPARAASYGYT
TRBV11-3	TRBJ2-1	ASSLLMCEQF
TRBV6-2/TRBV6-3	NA	ASSPGGALAGGPWNIQY
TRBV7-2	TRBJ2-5	ASSFQAGWGETQY
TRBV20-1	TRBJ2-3	SASRSIIDTQY
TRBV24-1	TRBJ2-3	ATSDASGGLPDTQY
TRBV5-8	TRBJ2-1	ASNGLRLAGTIPTNEQF
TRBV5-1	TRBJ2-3	ASSSNVVISTDTQY
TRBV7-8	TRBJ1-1	ASSTGTGVDTEAF
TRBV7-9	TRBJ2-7	ASSSDRSSWEEQY
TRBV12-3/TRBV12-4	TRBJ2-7	ASSPMDTAKYEQY
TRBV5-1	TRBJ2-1	ASSLVAGGAQNEQF
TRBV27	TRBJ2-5	ASSNTGEETQY
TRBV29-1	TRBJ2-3	SVGVAEFSTDTQY
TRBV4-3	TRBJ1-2	ASSQDSSPGGDGYT
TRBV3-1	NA	VSSQAAGQETQY
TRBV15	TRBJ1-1	ATSRPGSMNTEAF
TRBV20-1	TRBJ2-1	SASQGSTLNEQF
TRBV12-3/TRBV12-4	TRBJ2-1	ASSLKAIVRVDEQF
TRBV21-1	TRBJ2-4	ASSKGGRMRAKNIQY
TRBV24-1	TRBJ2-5	ATSGGRKETQY
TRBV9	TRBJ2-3	ASSVEGGAVDTDTQY
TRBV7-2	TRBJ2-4	ASSLARGGGKNTQY
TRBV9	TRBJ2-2	ASSVRTGAATGELF
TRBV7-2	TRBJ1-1	ASSFSTTNTEAF